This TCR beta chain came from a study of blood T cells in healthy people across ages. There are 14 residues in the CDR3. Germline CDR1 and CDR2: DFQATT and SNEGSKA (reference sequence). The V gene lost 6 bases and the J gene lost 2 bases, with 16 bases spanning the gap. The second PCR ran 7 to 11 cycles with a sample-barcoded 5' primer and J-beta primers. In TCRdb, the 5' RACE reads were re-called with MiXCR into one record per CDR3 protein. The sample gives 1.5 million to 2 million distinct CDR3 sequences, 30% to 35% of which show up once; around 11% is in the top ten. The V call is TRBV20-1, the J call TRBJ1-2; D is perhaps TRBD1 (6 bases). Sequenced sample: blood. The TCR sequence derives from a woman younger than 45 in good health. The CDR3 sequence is CSADPGAQNYGYTF. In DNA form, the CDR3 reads TGCAGTGCCGACCCGGGGGCTCAAAACTATGGCTACACCTTC.